What follows are 3 T cell receptor beta chains derived from one specimen sequenced in a study of cytomegalovirus exposure and HLA in healthy donors. Primers included in the PCR were 60 Vbeta and 13 Jbeta primers. Clones were sequenced by immunoSEQ multiplex PCR, and TCRdb holds only the in-frame ones, with some missing. This sample's table has approximately 180,000 clones. Sequenced sample: PBMCs. The receptor set was obtained from a man between 25 and 39 years old in good health and CMV-seronegative.

The V call is TRBV14, the J call TRBJ2-1, with 10 positions matching TRBD2. J was trimmed by 2 bases and V by 4 bases; bases with no gene match: 2. CDR1 and CDR2 from the germline V gene are SGHDN and FVKESK. This CDR3 is 15 amino acids long. This CDR3 reads CASSPGLATYNEQFF. As DNA, the CDR3 is TGTGCCAGCAGCCCGGGACTAGCGACCTACAATGAGCAGTTCTTC.

CDR3: CASSRGGAGQPQHF. CDR3 sequence (DNA): TGTGCCAGCAGTCGAGGGGGCGCCGGGCAGCCCCAGCATTTT. The V and J genes are TRBV27 and TRBJ1-5, with 7 nucleotides matching TRBD1. Germline V gives CDR1 MNHEY, CDR2 SMNVEV (reference sequence). The CDR3 has 14 residues. After removal of 5 bases from V and 7 bases from J, the junction contained 8 bases not matched to a gene.

As for this clone: A read error may produce the germline difference seen at one junction end. V and J are TRBV7-8 and TRBJ1-5; D remains unclear. In germline, CDR1 is SGHVS, CDR2 FQNEAQ. The CDR3 consists of 15 residues. CDR3 region: CASSLAGVSKQPQHF. For the CDR3, the DNA is TGTGCCAGCAGCTTAGCCGGGGTAAGCAAGCAGCCCCAGCATTTT.